Each of the 14 T cell receptor beta chains below was sequenced from the same sample in a study of T cells after posttransplantation cyclophosphamide. Generated by immunoSEQ multiplex PCR, the TCRdb table keeps only in-frame clones and is missing some. The repertoire holds a few thousand clones, with 90% to 95% as singletons. Sequences were obtained from naive CD4+ T cells sorted from PBMCs. Receptor source: a man aged 50 to 60.

The V call is TRBV11-3, the J call TRBJ1-1; possibly TRBD1 for D (5 bases). CDR3 length: 12 residues. CDR1 is SGHNT and CDR2 is YENEEA in the germline V gene. The germline V and J ends were trimmed by 1 base and 13 bases, with 13 bases remaining between them. For the CDR3, the DNA is TGTGCCAGCAGCTTAGTTGGGGGGACGAGTTTCTTT. The encoded protein is CASSLVGGTSFF.

The chain combines TRBV6-1 with TRBJ1-3; perhaps TRBD1 as D (6 bases). V was shortened by 4 bases and J by 0 bases, with 13 bases between the two germline ends. Per the germline V gene, CDR1 is MNHNS and CDR2 is SASEGT. CDR3 length equals 16 residues. This CDR3 reads CASSGYYRVSGNTIYF. The CDR3 DNA reads as TGTGCCAGCAGTGGATATTACAGGGTCTCTGGAAACACCATATATTTT.

The chain combines TRBV5-4 with TRBJ2-7, with no clear D. The CDR3 covers 14 residues. Trimming took off 3 bases at V and 3 bases at J, with 13 bases between the two ends. In germline, CDR1 is SGHNT, CDR2 YYREEE (reference sequence). CDR3 amino acids: CASSSGNVYYEQYF. CDR3 in DNA: TGTGCCAGCAGCTCAGGAAACGTCTACTACGAGCAGTACTTC.

The gene calls are TRBV10-3 and TRBJ2-5, with TRBD2 matching 14 bases. With 4 bases clipped from V and 4 bases from J, the junction kept 2 bases outside the gene matches. The CDR3 sequence is 15 residues long. CDR1 is ENHRY and CDR2 is SYGVKD in the germline V gene. The CDR3: CAISAGTSGGETQYF. CDR3 sequence (DNA): TGTGCCATCAGTGCGGGGACTAGCGGGGGAGAGACCCAGTACTTC.

V usage is TRBV19 and J usage is TRBJ2-1, with 7 bases lining up with TRBD1. V shed 8 bases and J 4 bases; nucleotides not matched to a gene: 14. Germline V gene sequence: CDR1 LNHDA, CDR2 SQIVND (reference sequence). This CDR3 has 16 residues. CDR3 DNA: TGTGCCAGTCACCCTTTAGGGGGCCCCTTTTACAATGAGCAGTTCTTC. It specifies CASHPLGGPFYNEQFF.

The count of this clone is one. J is TRBJ1-3 and V is TRBV14; no clear D. V gave up 2 bases and J gave up 2 bases, with 19 bases separating them. Germline V gene sequence: CDR1 SGHDN, CDR2 FVKESK. The CDR3 runs 18 residues. As DNA, the CDR3 is TGTGCCAGCAGCCAAACGAGGCCGCGGGGAAACCCTGGAAACACCATATATTTT. Translated, it gives CASSQTRPRGNPGNTIYF.

This chain connects TRBV18 to TRBJ1-1, with 7 bases aligning to TRBD1. This CDR3 has 14 residues. Germline assignment: CDR1 KGHSH and CDR2 LQKENI. J gave up 8 bases and V 6 bases, and 12 bases lay outside the gene matches. The CDR3 loop reads CASSLGGFRREAFF. CDR3 nucleotides: TGTGCCAGCTCGCTAGGGGGCTTTAGGAGGGAAGCTTTCTTT.

CDR3 amino acids: CASQAGGSNEQFF. In nucleotides, the CDR3 is TGTGCCAGCCAAGCGGGGGGAAGCAATGAGCAGTTCTTC. The chain carries TRBV2 and TRBJ2-1; 9 bases line up with TRBD2. The CDR3 has 13 amino acids. Germline values: CDR1 SNHLY, CDR2 FYNNEI. Trimming removed 8 bases from V and 6 bases from J; junction bases left unmatched: 5. Using reference TRBV2 and TRBJ2-1 for the parts outside the CDR3, the full variable domain is EPEVTQTPSHQVTQMGQEVILRCVPISNHLYFYWYRQILGQKVEFLVSFYNNEISEKSEIFDDQFSVERPDGSNFTLKIRSTKLEDSAMYFCASQAGGSNEQFFGPGTRLTVL.

V is TRBV4-3 and J is TRBJ2-7; D might be TRBD2 (5 bases). The germline V gene has CDR1 LGHNA and CDR2 YSLEER. The CDR3 contains 15 residues. Trimming removed 1 base at V and 5 bases at J, with 15 bases between. CDR3 loop: CASSQGASKAHEQYF. DNA for the CDR3: TGCGCCAGCAGCCAAGGGGCTAGCAAAGCCCACGAGCAGTACTTC.

The chain has TRBV7-9 and TRBJ1-2, with D perhaps matching TRBD1 (5 bases). The V gene lost 6 bases and the J gene lost 4 bases, with 9 bases spanning the gap. CDR1 and CDR2 (germline): SEHNR, FQNEAQ (reference sequence). This CDR3 has 12 residues. The CDR3 reads CASRFDSYGYTF. CDR3 sequence (DNA): TGTGCCAGCAGATTTGACAGCTATGGCTACACCTTC.

The CDR3: CATGPRVNSPLHF. The CDR3 DNA reads TGTGCCACAGGTCCCAGGGTTAATTCACCCCTCCACTTT. V is TRBV6-6 and J is TRBJ1-6, with D possibly being TRBD1 (5 bases). Trimming removed 10 bases at V and 6 bases at J, with 13 bases between. Germline V lookup: CDR1 MNHNY, CDR2 SVGAGI (reference sequence). CDR3 length: 13 amino acids.

The table lists this clone with a count of one. V usage is TRBV5-4 and J usage is TRBJ2-1; D perhaps matches TRBD1 (5 bases). Germline CDR1 reads SGHNT; CDR2 reads YYREEE (reference sequence). V lost 7 bases, J lost 4 bases, and 9 bases lay in between. The CDR3 totals 12 residues. The CDR3 spells CASQGPYNEQFF. The CDR3 region has the DNA TGTGCCAGCCAGGGTCCTTACAATGAGCAGTTCTTC. The full variable domain, with the rest looked up from reference TRBV5-4 and TRBJ2-1, is ETGVTQSPTHLIKTRGQQVTLRCSSQSGHNTVSWYQQALGQGPQFIFQYYREEENGRGNFPPRFSGLQFPNYSSELNVNALELDDSALYLCASQGPYNEQFFGPGTRLTVL.

The chain has TRBV19 and TRBJ1-5, with D maybe TRBD1 (6 bases). Germline V gene data show CDR1 as LNHDA and CDR2 as SQIVND (reference sequence). The CDR3 sequence is 14 residues long. The germline V and J ends were trimmed by 0 bases and 5 bases, with 8 bases remaining between them. CDR3: CASSIDRGDQPQHF. DNA for the CDR3: TGTGCCAGTAGTATAGACAGGGGAGATCAGCCCCAGCATTTT. Supplemented by reference TRBV19 and TRBJ1-5, the full variable domain reads DGGITQSPKYLFRKEGQNVTLSCEQNLNHDAMYWYRQDPGQGLRLIYYSQIVNDFQKGDIAEGYSVSREKKESFPLTVTSAQKNPTAFYLCASSIDRGDQPQHFGDGTRLSIL.

The chain couples TRBV2 to TRBJ1-5, with 11 bases identical to TRBD1. The trim removed 5 bases at V and 6 bases at J, leaving 12 bases unmatched. This CDR3 is 17 amino acids long. Germline V gene data show CDR1 as SNHLY and CDR2 as FYNNEI. The CDR3 nucleotides read TGTGCCAGCAGTTCTGGACAGGGGGCCCCTGGGTTTCAGCCCCAGCATTTT. The encoded protein is CASSSGQGAPGFQPQHF. The variable domain in full, with the rest retrieved from reference TRBV2 and TRBJ1-5, is EPEVTQTPSHQVTQMGQEVILRCVPISNHLYFYWYRQILGQKVEFLVSFYNNEISEKSEIFDDQFSVERPDGSNFTLKIRSTKLEDSAMYFCASSSGQGAPGFQPQHFGDGTRLSIL.